These 9 T cell receptor beta chains share one sample of origin, sequenced in a study of control samples from healthy donors and cancer patients. Sequenced by immunoSEQ multiplex PCR; TCRdb stores in-frame clones only, minus some. The sample consists of almost 90,000 clones, about 85% of them appearing once. Source material: blood. The receptors were gathered from a woman in her thirties or forties in good health.

J is TRBJ2-7 and V is TRBV7-2, with a possible D match to TRBD1 (6 bases). The CDR3 totals 12 residues. Trimming stripped 5 bases from V and 6 bases from J, with 11 bases between. The germline V gene encodes CDR1 SGHTA and CDR2 FQGNSA. CDR3 DNA: TGTGCCAGCAGCAAAACAGGGCCCGAGCAGTACTTC. It encodes CASSKTGPEQYF. The variable domain in full, with the rest retrieved from reference TRBV7-2 and TRBJ2-7, is GAGVSQSPSNKVTEKGKDVELRCDPISGHTALYWYRQSLGQGLEFLIYFQGNSAPDKSGLPSDRFSAERTGGSVSTLTIQRTQQEDSAVYLCASSKTGPEQYFGPGTRLTVT.

This chain links TRBV27 with TRBJ2-1, with a possible D match to TRBD1 (5 bases). Germline values: CDR1 MNHEY, CDR2 SMNVEV (reference sequence). V lost 3 bases, J lost 5 bases, and 14 bases lay in between. CDR3 length: 15 residues. This CDR3 reads CASSFQGTGNNEQFF. CDR3 in DNA: TGTGCCAGCAGTTTTCAGGGTACTGGGAACAATGAGCAGTTCTTC.

J is TRBJ2-5 and V is TRBV5-6; 11 bases fit TRBD2. This CDR3 spans 18 amino acids. The V and J ends lost 2 bases and 4 bases, in that order; junction bases with no gene match: 13. Germline values: CDR1 SGHDT, CDR2 YYEEEE. The CDR3 spells CASSFGGPLAGVGETQYF. In nucleotides, the CDR3 is TGTGCCAGCAGCTTTGGCGGGCCACTAGCGGGGGTCGGAGAGACCCAGTACTTC.

This clone appeared once. The chain is built from TRBV24-1 and TRBJ2-7; D is tentatively TRBD1 or TRBD2 (5 bases each). The V gene's germline CDR1 is KGHDR and CDR2 SFDVKD. The V end was cut by 7 bases, the J end by 9 bases, with 24 bases between. This CDR3 contains 15 residues. The CDR3 loop is CATRSSGTEPTMQYF. CDR3 coding DNA: TGTGCCACCAGGAGTTCCGGGACGGAGCCTACGATGCAGTACTTC.

The V and J genes are TRBV7-3 and TRBJ2-1, with 11 bases that match TRBD2. The CDR3 consists of 14 residues. Germline V gene lookup returns CDR1 SGHTA and CDR2 FQGTGA. V was pared by 6 bases and J by 2 bases, with 0 bases of the junction left unmatched. DNA for the CDR3: TGTGCCAGCAGTAGCGGGGGGGCCTACAATGAGCAGTTCTTC. Amino acid sequence: CASSSGGAYNEQFF.

This clone has just a few counts. The chain joins TRBV24-1 to TRBJ2-5, with a weak D call TRBD1 (6 bases). Germline lookup yields CDR1 KGHDR and CDR2 SFDVKD. The ends were cut back, 1 base at V and 3 bases at J, with 11 bases in the middle. The CDR3 spans 15 residues. Here the CDR3 DNA reads TGTGCCACCAGTGATTTCGTACAGGGTAAAGAGACCCAGTACTTC. Translating it yields CATSDFVQGKETQYF.

The rearrangement links TRBV19 to TRBJ1-2; 7 bases agree with TRBD1. This CDR3 region has 15 residues. Trimming cost V 1 base and J 2 bases; bases outside gene matches: 4. Germline lookup yields CDR1 LNHDA and CDR2 SQIVND (reference sequence). CDR3 sequence reads: CASSIGDRVNYGYTF. CDR3 sequence (DNA): TGTGCCAGTAGTATAGGCGACAGGGTGAACTATGGCTACACCTTC.

This clone was recorded once. The V call is TRBV29-1, the J call TRBJ2-1; unclear D gene. CDR1 SQVTM and CDR2 ANQGSEA come from the germline V gene. The V and J ends lost 4 bases and 0 bases respectively, with 16 bases between them. The CDR3 extends over 16 amino acids. The CDR3 sequence: CSVVGLAESSYNEQFF. DNA for the CDR3: TGCAGCGTTGTGGGTTTGGCAGAGAGCTCCTACAATGAGCAGTTCTTC.

This rearrangement joins TRBV7-9 to TRBJ1-3; D not resolved. The V and J ends lost 5 bases and 4 bases respectively, with 9 bases between them. Germline CDR1 is SEHNR and CDR2 is FQNEAQ (reference sequence). The CDR3 is made up of 13 amino acids. The CDR3 here is CASSVSSGNTIYF. The CDR3 DNA reads TGTGCCAGCAGCGTATCCTCGGGAAACACCATATATTTT.